Sequencing of this TCR beta chain was carried out in a study of CD8+ T cells in alopecia areata. Findings of the study overall: Clonality in the scalp and expanded CD8+ clones ranked among the top 100 were significantly decreased by tofacitinib.

The sample's treatment: oral pan-JAK inhibitor, 5-10 mg twice daily. CD4+ and CD8+ T cells were sorted from PBMCs stained for CD3, CD4 and CD8. Extracted from the samples, RNA was reverse transcribed into cDNA to serve as the sequencing template. Produced via immunoSEQ multiplex PCR; TCRdb's table is partial and in-frame only. The sample yields 170,000 or so clones, 58% seen once. Germline loops: CDR1 MNHEY, CDR2 SMNVEV (reference sequence). There are 14 residues in the CDR3. V shed 8 bases, J shed 4 bases, and the junction held 8 bases outside the gene matches. Details on this clone: The antigen is undetermined.

The chain links TRBV27 to TRBJ2-7; 10 nucleotides align to TRBD1. This material consisted of CD8+ T cells sorted from blood, taken at week 24, from a patient treated with tofacitinib. The TCR was taken from a human donor with alopecia areata. The CDR3 DNA follows: TGTGCCAGCCGCGTGATGGGACAGGGGTACGAGCAGTACTTC. This encodes CASRVMGQGYEQYF.